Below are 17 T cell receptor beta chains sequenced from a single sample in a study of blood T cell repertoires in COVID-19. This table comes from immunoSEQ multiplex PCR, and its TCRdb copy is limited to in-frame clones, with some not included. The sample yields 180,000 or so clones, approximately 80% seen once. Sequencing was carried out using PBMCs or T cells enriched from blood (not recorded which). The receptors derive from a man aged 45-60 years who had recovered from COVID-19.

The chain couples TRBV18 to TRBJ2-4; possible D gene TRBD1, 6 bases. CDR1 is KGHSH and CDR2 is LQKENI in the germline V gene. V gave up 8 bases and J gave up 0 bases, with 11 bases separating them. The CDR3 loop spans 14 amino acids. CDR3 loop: CASTDSQAKNIQYF. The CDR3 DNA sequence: TGTGCCAGCACGGACAGTCAAGCCAAAAACATTCAGTACTTC.

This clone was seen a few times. The CDR3 here is CASSTGLALLEQYF. For the CDR3, the DNA is TGCGCCAGCAGCACGGGACTAGCTCTCCTCGAGCAGTACTTC. J is TRBJ2-7 and V is TRBV5-1, with 9 nucleotides matching TRBD2. Trimming cost V 4 bases and J 6 bases; bases outside gene matches: 8. The CDR3 runs 14 residues. Germline-derived CDR1 and CDR2 are SGHRS and YFSETQ.

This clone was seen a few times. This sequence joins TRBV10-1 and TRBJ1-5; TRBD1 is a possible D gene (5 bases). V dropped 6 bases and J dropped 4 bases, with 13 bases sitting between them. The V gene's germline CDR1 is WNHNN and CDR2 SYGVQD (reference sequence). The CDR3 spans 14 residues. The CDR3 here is CASRAGLRNQPQHF. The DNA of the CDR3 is TGCGCCAGCAGGGCAGGGTTACGGAATCAGCCCCAGCATTTT.

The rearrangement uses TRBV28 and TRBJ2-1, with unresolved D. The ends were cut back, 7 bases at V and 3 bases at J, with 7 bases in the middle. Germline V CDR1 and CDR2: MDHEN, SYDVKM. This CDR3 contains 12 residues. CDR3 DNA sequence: TGTGCCAGCAACGTAGACTACAATGAGCAGTTCTTC. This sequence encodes CASNVDYNEQFF. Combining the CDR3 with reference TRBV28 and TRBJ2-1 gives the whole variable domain DVKVTQSSRYLVKRTGEKVFLECVQDMDHENMFWYRQDPGLGLRLIYFSYDVKMKEKGDIPEGYSVSREKKERFSLILESASTNQTSMYLCASNVDYNEQFFGPGTRLTVL.

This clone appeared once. The CDR3 spells CASSLGVQGRNEKLFF. The CDR3 DNA reads as TGTGCCAGCAGCTTAGGGGTCCAAGGGAGGAATGAAAAACTGTTTTTT. The chain couples TRBV11-2 to TRBJ1-4; no clear D. V lost 1 base and J lost 5, with 14 bases in between. Germline CDR1 SGHAT, CDR2 FQNNGV. There are 16 residues in the CDR3. Combining the CDR3 with reference TRBV11-2 and TRBJ1-4 gives the whole variable domain EAGVAQSPRYKIIEKRQSVAFWCNPISGHATLYWYQQILGQGPKLLIQFQNNGVVDDSQLPKDRFSAERLKGVDSTLKIQPAKLEDSAVYLCASSLGVQGRNEKLFFGSGTQLSVL.

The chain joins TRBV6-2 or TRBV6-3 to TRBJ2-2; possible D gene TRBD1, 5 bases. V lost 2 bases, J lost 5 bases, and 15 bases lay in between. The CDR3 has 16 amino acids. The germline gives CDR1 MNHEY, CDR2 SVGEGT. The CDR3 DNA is TGTGCCAGCAGTTACGGGCAGGGTGGATTTACCGGGGAGCTGTTTTTT. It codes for CASSYGQGGFTGELFF.

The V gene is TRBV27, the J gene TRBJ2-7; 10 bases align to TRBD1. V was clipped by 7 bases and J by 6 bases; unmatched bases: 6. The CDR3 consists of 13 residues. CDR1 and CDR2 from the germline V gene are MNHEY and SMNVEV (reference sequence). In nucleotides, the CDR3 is TGTGCCAGCATCCTGGACAGGGGGAGCGAGCAGTACTTC. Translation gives CASILDRGSEQYF.

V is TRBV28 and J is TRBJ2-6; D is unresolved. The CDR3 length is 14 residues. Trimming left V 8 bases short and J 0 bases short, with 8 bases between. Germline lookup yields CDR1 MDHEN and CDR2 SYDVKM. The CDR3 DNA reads TGTGCCAGCCAAGTACTCTCTGGGGCCAACGTCCTGACTTTC. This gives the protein CASQVLSGANVLTF.

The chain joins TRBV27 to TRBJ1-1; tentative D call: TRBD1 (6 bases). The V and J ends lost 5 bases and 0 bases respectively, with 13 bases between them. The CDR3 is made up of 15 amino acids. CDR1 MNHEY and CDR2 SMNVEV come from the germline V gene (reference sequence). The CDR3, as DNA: TGTGCCAGCAGTCCAGACAGGCTCATGAACACTGAAGCTTTCTTT. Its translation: CASSPDRLMNTEAFF.

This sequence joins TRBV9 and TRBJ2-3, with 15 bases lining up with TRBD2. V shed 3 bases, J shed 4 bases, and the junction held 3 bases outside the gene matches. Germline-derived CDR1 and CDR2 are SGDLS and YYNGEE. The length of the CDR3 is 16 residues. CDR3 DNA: TGTGCCAGCAGCGCGGGACTAGCGGGGGGTGCAGATACGCAGTATTTT. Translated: CASSAGLAGGADTQYF.

The CDR3 spells CASSQVLGGEQYF. CDR3 coding DNA: TGTGCCAGCAGCCAAGTGCTTGGAGGCGAGCAGTACTTC. V gene TRBV14 combines with J gene TRBJ2-7; maybe TRBD2 (5 bases). The CDR3 is 13 residues long. The V gene lost 1 base and the J gene lost 6 bases, with 10 bases spanning the gap. Germline CDR1 SGHDN, CDR2 FVKESK.

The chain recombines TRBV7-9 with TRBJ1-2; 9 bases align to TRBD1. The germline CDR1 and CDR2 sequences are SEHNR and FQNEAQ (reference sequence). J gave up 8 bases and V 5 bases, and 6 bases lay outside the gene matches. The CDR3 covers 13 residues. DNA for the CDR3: TGTGCCAGCAGCGCGACAGGGGGATGGGGCTACACCTTC. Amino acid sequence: CASSATGGWGYTF.

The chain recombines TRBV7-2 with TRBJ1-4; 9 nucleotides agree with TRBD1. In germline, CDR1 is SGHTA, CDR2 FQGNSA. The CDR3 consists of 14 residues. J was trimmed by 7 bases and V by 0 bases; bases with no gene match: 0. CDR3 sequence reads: CASSLAGQGEKLFF. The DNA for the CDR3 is TGTGCCAGCAGCTTAGCGGGACAGGGTGAAAAACTGTTTTTT.

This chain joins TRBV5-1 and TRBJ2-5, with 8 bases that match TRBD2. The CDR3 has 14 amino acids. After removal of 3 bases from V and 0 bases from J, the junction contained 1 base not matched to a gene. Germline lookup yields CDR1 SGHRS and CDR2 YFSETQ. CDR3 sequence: CASSSGGYQETQYF. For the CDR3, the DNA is TGCGCCAGCAGCTCGGGGGGGTACCAAGAGACCCAGTACTTC. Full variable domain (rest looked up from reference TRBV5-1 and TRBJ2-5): KAGVTQTPRYLIKTRGQQVTLSCSPISGHRSVSWYQQTPGQGLQFLFEYFSETQRNKGNFPGRFSGRQFSNSRSEMNVSTLELGDSALYLCASSSGGYQETQYFGPGTRLLVL.

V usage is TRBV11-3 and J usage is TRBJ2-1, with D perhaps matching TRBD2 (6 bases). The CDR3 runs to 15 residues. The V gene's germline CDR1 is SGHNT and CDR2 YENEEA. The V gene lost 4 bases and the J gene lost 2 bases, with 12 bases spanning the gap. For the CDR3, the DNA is TGTGCCAGCAGCTCGACGGGAGTAACCTACAATGAGCAGTTCTTC. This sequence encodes CASSSTGVTYNEQFF.

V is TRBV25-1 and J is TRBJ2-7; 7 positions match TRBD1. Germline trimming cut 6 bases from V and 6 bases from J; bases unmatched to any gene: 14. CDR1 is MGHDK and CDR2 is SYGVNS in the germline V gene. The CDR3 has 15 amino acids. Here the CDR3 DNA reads TGTGCCAGCAGCGGACTCCCCGGACAGGTCGCCGAGCAGTACTTC. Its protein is CASSGLPGQVAEQYF.

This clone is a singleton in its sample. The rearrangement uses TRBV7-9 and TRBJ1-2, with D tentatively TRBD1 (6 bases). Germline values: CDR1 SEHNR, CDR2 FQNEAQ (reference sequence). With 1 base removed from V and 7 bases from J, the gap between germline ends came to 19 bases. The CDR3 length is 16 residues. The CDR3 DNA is TGTGCCAGCAGCTTAGTCCCCTCAGGGGATCTAGGTGGCTACACCTTC. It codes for CASSLVPSGDLGGYTF.